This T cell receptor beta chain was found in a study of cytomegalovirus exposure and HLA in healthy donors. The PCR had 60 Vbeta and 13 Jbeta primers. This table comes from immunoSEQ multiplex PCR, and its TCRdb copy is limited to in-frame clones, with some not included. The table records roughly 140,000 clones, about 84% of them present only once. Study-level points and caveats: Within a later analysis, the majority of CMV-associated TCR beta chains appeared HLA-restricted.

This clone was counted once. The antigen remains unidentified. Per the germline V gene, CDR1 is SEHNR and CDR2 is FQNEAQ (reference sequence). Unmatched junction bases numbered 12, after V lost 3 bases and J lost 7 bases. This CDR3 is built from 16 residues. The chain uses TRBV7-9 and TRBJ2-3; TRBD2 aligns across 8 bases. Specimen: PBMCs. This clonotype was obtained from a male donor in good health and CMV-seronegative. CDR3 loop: CASSFRTSGDSHTQYF. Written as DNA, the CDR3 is TGTGCCAGCAGCTTTAGAACTAGCGGTGACTCGCATACGCAGTATTTT.